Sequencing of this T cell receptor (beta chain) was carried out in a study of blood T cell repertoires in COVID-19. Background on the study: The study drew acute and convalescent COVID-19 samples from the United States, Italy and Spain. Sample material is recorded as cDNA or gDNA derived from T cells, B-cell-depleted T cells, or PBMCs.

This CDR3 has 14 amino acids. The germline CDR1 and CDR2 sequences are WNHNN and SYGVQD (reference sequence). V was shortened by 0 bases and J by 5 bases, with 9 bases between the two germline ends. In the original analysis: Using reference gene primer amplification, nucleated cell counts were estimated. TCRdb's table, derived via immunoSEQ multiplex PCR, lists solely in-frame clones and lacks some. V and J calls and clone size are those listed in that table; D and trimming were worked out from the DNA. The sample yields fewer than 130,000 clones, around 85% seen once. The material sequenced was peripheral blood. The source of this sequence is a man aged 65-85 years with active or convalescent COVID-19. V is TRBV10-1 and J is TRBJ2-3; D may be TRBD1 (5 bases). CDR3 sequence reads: CASSESSQGDTQYF. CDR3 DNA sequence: TGCGCCAGCAGTGAGTCTTCGCAGGGAGATACGCAGTATTTT.